Below, one T cell receptor beta chain is given with its context. This clone was observed a single time. This clone's antigen is unknown. Qualities for individual bases were not recorded, and no much larger clone is one base off. TCRbeta CDR3 regions were amplified from genomic DNA using the immunoSEQ Assay, a bias-controlled multiplex PCR. In the original analysis: Within the assay, amplification of reference gene primers was used to estimate how many nucleated cells each sample contained. Sequence reads were collapsed and filtered to measure the absolute abundance of every unique TCRbeta CDR3 rearrangement. Productive Simpson clonality was computed per sample as the square root of Simpson's diversity index over productive rearrangements. This immuneACCESS table, as held by TCRdb, lists in-frame sequences with V and J called but not all clones. Of the missing ones, under half trace to an unresolved V gene in checked studies; the others have no known cause. V, J and clone size are those of that table, while D and trimming were read from the DNA. This sample comprises some 200,000 clones, around 87% of them detected only once. The top ten hold 7.2% of the sample.

This sample is drawn from a study of blood T cell repertoires in COVID-19 (dated by TCRdb to the early 2020s). In terms of the full investigation: Recovered participants in ImmuneRACE Cohort 3 were defined as having two consecutive negative NP/OP PCR tests, clearance from a healthcare professional, or resolution of symptoms. Samples from collaborators originated in the United States, Italy and Spain and spanned both the acute and convalescent phases of COVID-19. The material from the prospective study consisted of cDNA or gDNA derived from T cells, B-cell-depleted T cells, or PBMCs. The dataset comprised deeply sampled blood TCRbeta repertoires from subjects exposed to, actively infected with, or recovered from COVID-19. The repertoires were released in a freely available public database meant as a resource for research on the immune response to SARS-CoV-2. The samples were drawn from two sources: the first 160 participants of the ongoing ImmuneRACE study, and 1,200 or so subjects contributed by 6 global collaborators. The sample metadata nearly always contained a de-identified subject ID, COVID-19 status, age in years and sex. Where HLA class I and class II types were available, the types were taken from metadata supplied by the sample provider, not from assay-based typing. What the authors observed across the whole study: How much clinical and demographic metadata was included differed by source and by participant, and the metadata was provided uncurated.

Participants in the prospective study were aged roughly 18 to 100 years, lived in 24 United States geographic areas, and enrolled through a virtual design. Cohort assignment in the prospective study relied on participant-reported clinical history from a screening survey and a study questionnaire. In the prospective study, whole blood, serum and a nasopharyngeal or oropharyngeal swab were collected from each participant by mobile phlebotomists. Over a 2-month period, participants in the prospective study had the option of providing additional blood draws and questionnaires. Prospective study blood samples were shipped either frozen or at room temperature before DNA extraction. Trimming removed 1 base from V and 4 bases from J, leaving 11 bases between the germline ends. Taken from cysteine to phenylalanine, the CDR3 has 15 residues. CDR3 DNA only is kept here, 45 bases in frame from base 1. Per the germline V gene, KGHSH is the CDR1 and LQKENI is the CDR2.

The TCR originated in a man younger than 40 in a cohort exposed to, infected with or recovered from COVID-19 (not recorded which). The chain is assembled from TRBV18 and TRBJ2-1, and the D gene may be TRBD1, 5 bases matching. Sequencing was carried out using PBMCs or T cells enriched from blood (not recorded which). The sequence in DNA is TGTGCCAGCTCACCACGTACAGGAGTTTACAATGAGCAGTTCTTC. Its protein is CASSPRTGVYNEQFF. The reference TRBV18 and TRBJ2-1 proteins fill in what lies around the CDR3, so the full variable domain reads NAGVMQNPRHLVRRRGQEARLRCSPMKGHSHVYWYRQLPEEGLKFMVYLQKENIIDESGMPKERFSAEFPKEGPSILRIQQVVRGDSAAYFCASSPRTGVYNEQFFGPGTRLTVL.